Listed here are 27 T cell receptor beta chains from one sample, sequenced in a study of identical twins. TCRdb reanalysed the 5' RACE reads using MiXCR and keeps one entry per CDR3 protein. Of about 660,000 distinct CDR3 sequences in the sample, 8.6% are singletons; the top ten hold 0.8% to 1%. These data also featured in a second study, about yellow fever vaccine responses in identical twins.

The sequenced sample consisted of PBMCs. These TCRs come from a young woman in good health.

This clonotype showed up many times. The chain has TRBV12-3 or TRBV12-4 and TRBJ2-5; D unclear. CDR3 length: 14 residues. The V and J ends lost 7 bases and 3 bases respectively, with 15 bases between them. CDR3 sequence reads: CASNHQEMEETQYF. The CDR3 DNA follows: TGTGCCAGCAACCACCAAGAGATGGAAGAGACCCAGTACTTC.

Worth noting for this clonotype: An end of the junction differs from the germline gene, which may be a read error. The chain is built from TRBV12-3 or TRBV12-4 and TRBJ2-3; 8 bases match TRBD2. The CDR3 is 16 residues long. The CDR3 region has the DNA TGTACCAGCAGCGATACTAGCGGAGGGGGGCAAGATACGCAGTATTTT. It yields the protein CTSSDTSGGGQDTQYF.

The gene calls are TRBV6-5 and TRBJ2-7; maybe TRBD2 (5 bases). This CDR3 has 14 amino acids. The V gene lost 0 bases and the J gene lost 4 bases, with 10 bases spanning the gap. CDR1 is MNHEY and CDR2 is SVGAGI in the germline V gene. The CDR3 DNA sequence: TGTGCCAGCAGTTACTCCCCTACTAGGTACGAGCAGTACTTC. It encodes CASSYSPTRYEQYF.

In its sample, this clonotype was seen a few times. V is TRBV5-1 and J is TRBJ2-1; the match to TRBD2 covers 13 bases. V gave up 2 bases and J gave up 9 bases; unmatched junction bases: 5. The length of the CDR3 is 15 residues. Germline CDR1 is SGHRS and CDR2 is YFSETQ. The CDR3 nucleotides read TGCGCCAGCAGCTTACTAGCGGGAGGGACGGGTGAGCAGTTCTTC. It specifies CASSLLAGGTGEQFF.

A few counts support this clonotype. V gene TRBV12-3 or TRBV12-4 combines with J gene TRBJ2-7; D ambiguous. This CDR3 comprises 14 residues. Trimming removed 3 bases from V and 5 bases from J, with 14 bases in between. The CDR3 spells CASSLRSVGDEQYF. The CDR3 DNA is TGTGCCAGCAGTTTGCGGAGTGTAGGAGACGAGCAGTACTTC.

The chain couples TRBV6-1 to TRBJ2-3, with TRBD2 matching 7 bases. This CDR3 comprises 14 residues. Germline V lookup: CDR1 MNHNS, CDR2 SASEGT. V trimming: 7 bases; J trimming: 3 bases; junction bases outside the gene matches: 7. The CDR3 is CASTAGVGTDTQYF. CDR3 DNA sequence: TGTGCCAGCACCGCGGGAGTGGGGACAGATACGCAGTATTTT.

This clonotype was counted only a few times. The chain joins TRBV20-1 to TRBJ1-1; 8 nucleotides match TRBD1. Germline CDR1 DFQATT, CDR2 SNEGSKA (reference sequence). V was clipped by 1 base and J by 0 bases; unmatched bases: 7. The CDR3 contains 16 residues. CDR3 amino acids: CSARGTGSQMNTEAFF. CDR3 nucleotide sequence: TGCAGTGCTAGAGGGACAGGGTCCCAAATGAACACTGAAGCTTTCTTT.

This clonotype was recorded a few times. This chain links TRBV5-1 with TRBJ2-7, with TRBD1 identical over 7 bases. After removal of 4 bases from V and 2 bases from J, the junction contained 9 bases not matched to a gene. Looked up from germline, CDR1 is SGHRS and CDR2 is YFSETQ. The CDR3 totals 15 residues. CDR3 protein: CASSVNGQGAYEQYF. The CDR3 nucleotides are TGCGCCAGCAGCGTAAACGGGCAGGGGGCCTACGAGCAGTACTTC.

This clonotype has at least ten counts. CDR3 loop: CASSLSPSAEQFF. The CDR3 DNA reads TGTGCCAGCAGCCTGAGCCCTAGCGCTGAGCAGTTCTTC. This chain uses TRBV7-9 with TRBJ2-1, with a tentative D call TRBD2 (6 bases). The V end lost 5 bases, the J end lost 9 bases, and 14 bases lay between the germline ends. The CDR3 covers 13 residues. Germline V gene sequence: CDR1 SEHNR, CDR2 FQNEAQ (reference sequence). Full variable domain (outside the CDR3, taken from reference TRBV7-9 and TRBJ2-1): DTGVSQNPRHKITKRGQNVTFRCDPISEHNRLYWYRQTLGQGPEFLTYFQNEAQLEKSRLLSDRFSAERPKGSFSTLEIQRTEQGDSAMYLCASSLSPSAEQFFGPGTRLTVL.

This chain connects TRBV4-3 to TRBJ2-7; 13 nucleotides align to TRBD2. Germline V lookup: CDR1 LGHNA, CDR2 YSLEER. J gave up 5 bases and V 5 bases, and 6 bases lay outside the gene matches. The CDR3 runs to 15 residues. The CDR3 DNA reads TGCGCCAGCAGCTGGACCGGACTAGCGGGAGACGAGCAGTACTTC. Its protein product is CASSWTGLAGDEQYF.

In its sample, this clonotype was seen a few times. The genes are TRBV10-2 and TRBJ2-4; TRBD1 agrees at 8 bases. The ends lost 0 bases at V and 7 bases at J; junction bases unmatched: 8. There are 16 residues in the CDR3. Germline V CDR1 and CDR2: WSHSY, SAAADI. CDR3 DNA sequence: TGCGCCAGCAGTGAGTCTGCCAGGGGGCATTGGAACATTCAGTACTTC. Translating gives CASSESARGHWNIQYF.

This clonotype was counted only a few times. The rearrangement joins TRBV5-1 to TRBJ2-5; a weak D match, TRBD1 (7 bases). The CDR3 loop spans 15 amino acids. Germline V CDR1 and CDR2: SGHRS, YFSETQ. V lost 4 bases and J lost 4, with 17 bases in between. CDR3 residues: CASSDSIQGGETQYF. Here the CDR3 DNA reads TGCGCCAGCAGCGACAGTATCCAGGGGGGAGAGACCCAGTACTTC.

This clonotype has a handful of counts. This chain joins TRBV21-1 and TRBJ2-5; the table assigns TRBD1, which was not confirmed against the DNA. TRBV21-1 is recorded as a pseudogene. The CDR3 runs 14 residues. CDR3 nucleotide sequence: TGTGCCAGCAGCAAAAGGGGGATTTGGGAGACCCAGTACTTC. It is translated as CASSKRGIWETQYF.

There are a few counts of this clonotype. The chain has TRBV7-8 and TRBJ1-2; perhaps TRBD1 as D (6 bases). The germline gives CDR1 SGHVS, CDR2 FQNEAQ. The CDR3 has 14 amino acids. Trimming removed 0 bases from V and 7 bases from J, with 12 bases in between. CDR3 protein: CASSLALPGVGYTF. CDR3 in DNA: TGTGCCAGCAGCTTAGCGCTTCCAGGGGTTGGCTACACCTTC.

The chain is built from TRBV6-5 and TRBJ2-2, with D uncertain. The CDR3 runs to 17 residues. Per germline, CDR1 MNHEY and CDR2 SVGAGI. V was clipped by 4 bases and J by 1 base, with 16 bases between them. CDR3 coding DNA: TGTGCCAGCAGTTCCCTCCCGACATGGTGGAACACCGGGGAGCTGTTTTTT. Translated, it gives CASSSLPTWWNTGELFF.

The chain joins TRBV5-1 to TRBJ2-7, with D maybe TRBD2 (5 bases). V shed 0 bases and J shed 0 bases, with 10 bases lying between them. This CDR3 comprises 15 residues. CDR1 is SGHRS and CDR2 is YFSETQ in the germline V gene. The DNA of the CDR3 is TGCGCCAGCAGCTTGGTATTTGGGAGCTCCTACGAGCAGTACTTC. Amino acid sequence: CASSLVFGSSYEQYF.

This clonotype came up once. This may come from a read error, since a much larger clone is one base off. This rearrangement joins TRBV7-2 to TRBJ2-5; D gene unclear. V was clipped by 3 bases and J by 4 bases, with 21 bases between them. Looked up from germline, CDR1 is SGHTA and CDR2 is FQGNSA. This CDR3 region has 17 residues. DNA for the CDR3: TGTGCCAGCAGCTTTATTCGTAGACACGGAAAAGCAGAGACCCAGTACTTC. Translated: CASSFIRRHGKAETQYF.

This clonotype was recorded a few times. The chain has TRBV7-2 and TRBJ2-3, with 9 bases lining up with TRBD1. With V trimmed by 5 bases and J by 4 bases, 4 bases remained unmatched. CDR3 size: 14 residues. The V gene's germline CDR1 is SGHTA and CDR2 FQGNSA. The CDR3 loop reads CASSRRQGADTQYF. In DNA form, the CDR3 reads TGTGCCAGCAGCCGTCGACAGGGGGCAGATACGCAGTATTTT.

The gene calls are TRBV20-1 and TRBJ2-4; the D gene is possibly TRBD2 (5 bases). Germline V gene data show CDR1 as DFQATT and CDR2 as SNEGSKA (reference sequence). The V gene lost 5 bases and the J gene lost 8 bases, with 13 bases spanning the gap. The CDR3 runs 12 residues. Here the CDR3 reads CSAGKLVDIQYF. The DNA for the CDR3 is TGCAGTGCTGGCAAACTAGTCGACATTCAGTACTTC.

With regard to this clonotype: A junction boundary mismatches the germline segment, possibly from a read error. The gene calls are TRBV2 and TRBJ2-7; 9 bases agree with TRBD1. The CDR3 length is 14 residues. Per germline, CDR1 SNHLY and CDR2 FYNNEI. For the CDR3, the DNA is TGTGCCAGCCGTGACCGGGACAGGGAATACGAGCAGTACTTC. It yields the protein CASRDRDREYEQYF.

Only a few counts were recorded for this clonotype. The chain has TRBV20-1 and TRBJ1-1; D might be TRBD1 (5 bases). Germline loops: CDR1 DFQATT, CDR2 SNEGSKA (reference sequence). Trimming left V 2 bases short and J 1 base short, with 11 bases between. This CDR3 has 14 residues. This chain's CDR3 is CSARYGAGNTEAFF. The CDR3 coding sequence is TGCAGTGCTAGATACGGGGCCGGGAACACTGAAGCTTTCTTT.

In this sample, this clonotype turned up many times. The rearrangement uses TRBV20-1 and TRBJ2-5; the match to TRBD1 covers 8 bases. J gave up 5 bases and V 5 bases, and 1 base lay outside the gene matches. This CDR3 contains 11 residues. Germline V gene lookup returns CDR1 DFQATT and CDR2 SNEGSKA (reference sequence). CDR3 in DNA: TGCAGTGCTCGACAGGGGGAGACCCAGTACTTC. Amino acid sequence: CSARQGETQYF.

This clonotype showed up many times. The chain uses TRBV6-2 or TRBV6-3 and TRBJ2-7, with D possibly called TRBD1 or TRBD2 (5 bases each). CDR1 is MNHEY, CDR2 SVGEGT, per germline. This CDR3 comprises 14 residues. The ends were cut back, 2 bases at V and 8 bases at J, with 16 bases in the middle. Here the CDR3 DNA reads TGTGCCAGCAGTTACCAGAGCCCGGGGCGGCAGCAGTACTTC. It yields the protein CASSYQSPGRQQYF.

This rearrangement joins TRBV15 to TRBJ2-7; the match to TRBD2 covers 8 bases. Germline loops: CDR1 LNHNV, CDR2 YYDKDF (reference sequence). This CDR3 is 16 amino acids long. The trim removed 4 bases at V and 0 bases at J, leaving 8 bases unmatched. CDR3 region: CATSIRGGLGSYEQYF. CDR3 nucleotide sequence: TGTGCCACCAGCATCCGGGGGGGACTTGGCTCCTACGAGCAGTACTTC.

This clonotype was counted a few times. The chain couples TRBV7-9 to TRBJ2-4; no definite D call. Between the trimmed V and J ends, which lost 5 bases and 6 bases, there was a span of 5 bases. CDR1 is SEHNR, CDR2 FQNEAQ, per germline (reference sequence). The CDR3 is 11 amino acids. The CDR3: CASSGLNIQYF. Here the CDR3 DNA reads TGTGCCAGCAGCGGGTTAAACATTCAGTACTTC.

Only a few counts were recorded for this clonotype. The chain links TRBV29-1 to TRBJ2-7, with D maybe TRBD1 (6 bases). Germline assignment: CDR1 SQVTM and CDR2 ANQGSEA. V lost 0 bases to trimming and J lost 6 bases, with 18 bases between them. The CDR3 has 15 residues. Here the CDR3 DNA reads TGCAGCGTTGAAGACGGGCAAGGGGGACGCGGCGAGCAGTACTTC. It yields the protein CSVEDGQGGRGEQYF.

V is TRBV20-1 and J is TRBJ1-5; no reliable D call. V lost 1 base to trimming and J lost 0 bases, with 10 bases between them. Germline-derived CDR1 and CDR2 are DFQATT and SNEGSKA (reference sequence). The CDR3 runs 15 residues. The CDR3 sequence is CSARAGSYSNQPQHF. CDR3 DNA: TGCAGTGCTAGAGCCGGGTCGTATAGCAATCAGCCCCAGCATTTT.